These T cell receptor beta chains were read from a single sample in a study of PD-1 blockade in classical Hodgkin lymphoma. The method was immunoSEQ multiplex PCR; TCRdb's version includes in-frame clones alone and lacks a portion of them. The top ten hold 16% of the sample, which has over 50,000 clones, about 84% seen once. The specimen comprised peripheral blood mononuclear cells (PBMCs), sampled at baseline. The receptors stem from a human donor with classical Hodgkin lymphoma. CDR3s include the opening cysteine and the closing phenylalanine or tryptophan. D genes are given only for firm matches. Clone size appears in some rows only: once, few, many, or a class for an expanded clone.

V gene	D gene	clone size	J gene	CDR3 DNA	CDR3 protein
TRBV5-4	TRBD1	.	TRBJ2-2	TGTGCCAGCAGCTTCACAGGGGGCGCGGCCGGGGAGCTGTTTTTT	CASSFTGGAAGELFF
TRBV13	.	.	TRBJ2-3	TGTGCCAGCAGCTTATTCAATGCGGCACTTGGGGGAACAGATACGCAGTATTTT	CASSLFNAALGGTDTQYF
TRBV9	.	.	TRBJ2-1	TGTGCCAGCAGCGTAGATGAGGCGGGGTACAATGAGCAGTTCTTC	CASSVDEAGYNEQFF
TRBV25-1	TRBD1	.	TRBJ2-3	TGTGCCAGCAGGCCCGGGACAGGGAGGGCAGATACGCAGTATTTT	CASRPGTGRADTQYF
TRBV7-9	.	once	TRBJ2-1	TGTGCCAGCAGCTTAAGGGGGGCCCCGGATGAGCAGTTCTTC	CASSLRGAPDEQFF
TRBV5-1	.	.	TRBJ1-5	TGCGCCAGCAGCTTGGACGGGAATCAGCCCCAGCATTTT	CASSLDGNQPQHF
TRBV7-2	TRBD2	.	TRBJ2-1	TGTGCCAGCAGCTTAGCCTTACTAGCGGGAGCTCCGAGCTCCTACAATGAGCAGTTCTTC	CASSLALLAGAPSSYNEQFF
TRBV7-9	.	once	TRBJ2-7	TGTGCCAGCAGCTTAGCGCGACCAGCCTACTACGAGCAGTACTTC	CASSLARPAYYEQYF
TRBV18	.	.	TRBJ2-5	TGTGCCAGCTCACCACTCCCCAGAGAACAAGAGACCCAGTACTTC	CASSPLPREQETQYF
TRBV13	TRBD2	.	TRBJ2-1	TGTGCCAGCGTCGAGCGGGGATACAATGAGCAGTTCTTC	CASVERGYNEQFF
TRBV7-8	.	.	TRBJ2-3	TGTGCCAGCAGCTTAGACTTCCCCACAGATACGCAGTATTTT	CASSLDFPTDTQYF